A single TCR beta chain is shown here with its context. No antigen is known for it. V lost 0 bases to trimming and J lost 2 bases, with 10 bases between them. The CDR3 covers 14 residues. Germline CDR1 and CDR2: GTSNPN and SVGIG (reference sequence). These data originate in a study of T cell responses to AZD1222 COVID-19 vaccine. Whole-study findings and limits: Spike-specific TCRs gained breadth and depth after people received two AZD1222 doses. Baseline antibody screening turned up just six seropositive AZD1222 recipients.

Measured with immunoSEQ multiplex PCR; TCRdb has only the in-frame clones, and not every one. The table includes 150,000 or so clones, more than 70% detected once. This receptor was identified in an adult in good health. V usage is TRBV30 and J usage is TRBJ1-2; D uncertain. Specimen: peripheral blood, collected on day 0 of AZD1222 vaccination. CDR3 DNA: TGTGCCTGGAGTGTACAGATTGACAACTATGGCTACACCTTC. It encodes CAWSVQIDNYGYTF.